The sequence of this T cell receptor (beta chain) was determined in a study of regulatory T cells in long-lasting Graves disease. Study-wide findings and caveats: Persistent Graves' patients showed less TCR diversity than newly diagnosed ones. Favored gene segments in persistent disease were TRBV28, TRBJ1-2 and TRBJ2-5.

The germline gives CDR1 MNHNS, CDR2 SASEGT. The CDR3 is 17 residues long. The J segment lost 4 bases and the V segment lost 6 bases, leaving 15 bases of the junction unmatched. This clonotype was detected many times. Its target is unknown. For TCR beta, libraries came from iRepertoire HTBI primers and Arm-PCR of CDR3 regions. One entry per CDR3 protein, called by TCRdb with MiXCR from the multiplex PCR reads. The table has 650,000 to 850,000 distinct CDR3 sequences, about 30% seen once; the top ten hold around 40%. Sample time point: persistent/refractory GD, antithyroid drugs over 5 years with positive TRAb. Preparation of the TCR library used RNA extracted from PBMCs.

The material sequenced was peripheral blood mononuclear cells (PBMCs), taken when the disease was refractory, from a patient treated with antithyroid drugs. The chain carries TRBV6-1 and TRBJ1-2; the match to TRBD1 covers 9 bases. The sequence was collected from a female donor with Graves disease. The CDR3 reads CASRRDRDLELGYGYTF. CDR3 coding DNA: TGTGCCAGCAGAAGGGACAGGGATTTGGAGCTCGGCTATGGCTACACCTTC.